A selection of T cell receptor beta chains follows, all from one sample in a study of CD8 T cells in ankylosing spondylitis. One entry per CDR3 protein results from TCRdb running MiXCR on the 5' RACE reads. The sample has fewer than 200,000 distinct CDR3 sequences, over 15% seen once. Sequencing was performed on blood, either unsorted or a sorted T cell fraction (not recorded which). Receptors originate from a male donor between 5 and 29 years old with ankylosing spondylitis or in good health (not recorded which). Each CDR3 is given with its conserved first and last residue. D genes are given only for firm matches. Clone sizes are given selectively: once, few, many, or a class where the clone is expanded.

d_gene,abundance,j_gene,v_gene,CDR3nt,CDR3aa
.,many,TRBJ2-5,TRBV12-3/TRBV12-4,TGTGCCAGCAGTATTGGACAGGGAGGGGAGACCCAGTACTTC,CASSIGQGGETQYF
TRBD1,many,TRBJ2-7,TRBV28,TGTGCCAGCAGTCTGACGGGACAGGTCTCCTACGAGCAGTACTTC,CASSLTGQVSYEQYF
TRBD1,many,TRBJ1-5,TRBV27,TGTGCCAGCAGCTCCGGACAGGGCAATCAGCCCCAGCATTTT,CASSSGQGNQPQHF
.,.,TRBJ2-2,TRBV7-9,TGTGCCAGCAGCTCCACGGGTTCCCTGGGCACCGGGGAGCTGTTTTTT,CASSSTGSLGTGELFF
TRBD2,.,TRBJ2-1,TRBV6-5,TGTGCCAGCAGACAACAAACCGGGACTAGCGGGAGTGGGGAGTTCTTC,CASRQQTGTSGSGEFF
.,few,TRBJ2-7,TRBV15,TGTGCCACCAGCAGTCAGCTCGGGGTCTCCTACGAGCAGTACTTC,CATSSQLGVSYEQYF
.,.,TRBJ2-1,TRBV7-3,TGTGCCAGCAGCCCCACATCCCGGGATTATCAGTTCTTC,CASSPTSRDYQFF
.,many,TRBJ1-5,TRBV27,TGTGCCAGCAGGAGCGGGGGGGATCAGCCCCAGCATTTT,CASRSGGDQPQHF
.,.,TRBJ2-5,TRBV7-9,TGTGCCAGCAGCCCTCGACAGGCCTCCGGGACCCAGTACTTC,CASSPRQASGTQYF
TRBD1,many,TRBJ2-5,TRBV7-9,TGTGCCAGCAGCTTAGGACAGGGATGGGAGACCCAGTACTTC,CASSLGQGWETQYF
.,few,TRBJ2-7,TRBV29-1,TGCAGCGTAGACGACACGTACGAGCAGTACTTC,CSVDDTYEQYF
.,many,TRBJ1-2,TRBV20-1,TGCAGTGCTAGATCACGGTCGAACTATGGCTACACCTTC,CSARSRSNYGYTF
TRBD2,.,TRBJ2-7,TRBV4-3,TGCGCCAGCAGCCAAGTCTGGCGGGAGGGCTACCACGAGCAGTACTTC,CASSQVWREGYHEQYF
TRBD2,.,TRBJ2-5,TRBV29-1,TGCAGCGTTGAGGGACTAGCGGGAGAGCAAGGCTTC,CSVEGLAGEQGF
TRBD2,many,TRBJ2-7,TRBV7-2,TGTGCCAGCAGCGGAAAGGGGACTAGCGGCCCCTACGAGCAGTACTTC,CASSGKGTSGPYEQYF
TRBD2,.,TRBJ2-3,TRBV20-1,TGCAGTGCTCCTCTAGCGGAGCTCACAGATACGCAGTATTTT,CSAPLAELTDTQYF
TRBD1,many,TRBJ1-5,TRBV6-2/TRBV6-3,TGTGCCAGCAGTTATCAACCCCCGACCGGGACAGGGGGCAGAAAGCCCCAGCATTTT,CASSYQPPTGTGGRKPQHF
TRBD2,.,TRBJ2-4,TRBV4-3,TGCGCCAGCAGCCAAGGGTCGTTGGGAGGGATCGCCAAAAACATTCAGTACTTC,CASSQGSLGGIAKNIQYF
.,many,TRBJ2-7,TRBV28,TGTGCCAGCGGAGGAGGGATATACGAGCAGTACTTC,CASGGGIYEQYF
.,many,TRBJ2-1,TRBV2,TGTGCCAGCAGTGAAACGACTATCTTGGGGAATGAGCAGTTCTTC,CASSETTILGNEQFF
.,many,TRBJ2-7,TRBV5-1,TGCGCCAGCAGCTTGGACAGGGCTACCTACGAGCAGTACTTC,CASSLDRATYEQYF
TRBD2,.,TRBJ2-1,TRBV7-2,TGTGCCAGCAGCTCCGCTAGCGGGAGGGCCCCTGAGCAGTTCTTC,CASSSASGRAPEQFF
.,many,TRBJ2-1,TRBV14,TGTGCCAGCAGCCAGGTTCCGGGGCTCCCCCCGGTCTTC,CASSQVPGLPPVF
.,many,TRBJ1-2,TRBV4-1,TGCGCCAGCAGCCAAGCGGGCCGAAACTATGGCTACACCTTC,CASSQAGRNYGYTF
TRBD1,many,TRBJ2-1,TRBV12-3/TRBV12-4,TGTGCCATCGAGATACAGGGGCACGAGCAGTTCTTC,CAIEIQGHEQFF
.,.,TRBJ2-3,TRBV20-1,TGCAGTGCTGACCTGGTTGATACGCAGTATTTT,CSADLVDTQYF
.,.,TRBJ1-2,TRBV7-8,TGTGCCAGCAGAAATCCGAGGGGGTCTGAGGGCTACACCTTC,CASRNPRGSEGYTF
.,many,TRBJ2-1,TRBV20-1,TGCAGTGCTAGAAGGGACTACAATGAGCAGTTCTTC,CSARRDYNEQFF
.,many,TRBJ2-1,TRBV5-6,TGTGCCAGCACCGTGGGTCGCGGGCGCAATGAGCAGTTCTTC,CASTVGRGRNEQFF
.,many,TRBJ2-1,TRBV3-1,TGTGCCAGCAGCCAAGTCGATCCTTGGGGGGCTCTGCAGTTCTTC,CASSQVDPWGALQFF
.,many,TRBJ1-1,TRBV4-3,TGCGCCAGCAGCCTCCGTGGGGGCGTCGGCACTGAAGCTTTCTTT,CASSLRGGVGTEAFF
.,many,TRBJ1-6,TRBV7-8,TGTGCCAGCAGCTTCCACCGAACAGGGTCCCGTTCACCCCTCCACTTT,CASSFHRTGSRSPLHF
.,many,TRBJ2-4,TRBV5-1,TGCGCCAGCAGCCCCGTCCCCACCAAAAACATTCAGTACTTC,CASSPVPTKNIQYF
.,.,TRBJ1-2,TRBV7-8,TGTGCCAGCAGCTTAGATACAGGGAGCTATGGCTACACCTTC,CASSLDTGSYGYTF
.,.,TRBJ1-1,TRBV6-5,TGTGCCAGCAGTTACGGAGGACGCTTGAACACTGAAGCTTTCTTT,CASSYGGRLNTEAFF
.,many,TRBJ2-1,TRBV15,TGTGCCACCAGCAGAGATTGGAGACACAAGGGCGATGAGCAGTTCTTC,CATSRDWRHKGDEQFF
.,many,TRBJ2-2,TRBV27,TGTGCCAGCAGCCCCCCCGGAACAGGGTGGGTCGGGGAGCTGTTTTTT,CASSPPGTGWVGELFF